This T cell receptor beta chain was recorded in a study of vaccination and CD4 T cells after COVID-19. This clonotype is a singleton in its sample. Its target is not known. The assay that was used to sequence DNA from cultured CD4+ T cells was the Oncomine TCR Beta short-read assay. Each CDR3 protein gets one entry after TCRdb re-called the PCR reads with MiXCR. The sample lists around 15,000 distinct CDR3 sequences; roughly 66% were seen once. The treatment was: approximately 11-day PBMC culture with coronavirus spike peptide pools or control peptides (ViraFEST assay). The sample comprised CD4+ T cells from blood, cultured in vitro. The clonotype comes from a human donor who had recovered from COVID-19.

CDR3 sequence reads: CASSLARLKPGNTIYF. In DNA, the CDR3 is TGTGCCAGCAGTTTAGCCCGGTTAAAACCTGGAAACACCATATATTTT. The chain employs TRBV28 and TRBJ1-3; D unclear. V was pared by 2 bases and J by 2 bases, with 13 bases between. CDR1 is MDHEN and CDR2 is SYDVKM in the germline V gene. This CDR3 has 16 residues.